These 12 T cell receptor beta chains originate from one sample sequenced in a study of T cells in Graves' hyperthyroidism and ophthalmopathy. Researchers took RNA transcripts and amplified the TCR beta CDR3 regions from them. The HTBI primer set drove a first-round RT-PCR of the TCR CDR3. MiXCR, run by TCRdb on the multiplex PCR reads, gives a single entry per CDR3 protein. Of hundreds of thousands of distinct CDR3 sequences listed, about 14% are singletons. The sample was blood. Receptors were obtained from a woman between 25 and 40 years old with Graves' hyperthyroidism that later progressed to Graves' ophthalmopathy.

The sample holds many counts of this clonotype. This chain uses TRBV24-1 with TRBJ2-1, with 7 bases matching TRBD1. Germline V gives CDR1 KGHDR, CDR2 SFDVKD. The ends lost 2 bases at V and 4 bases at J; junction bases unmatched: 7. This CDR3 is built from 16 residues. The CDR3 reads CATSDSQGIGYNEQFF. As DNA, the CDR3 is TGTGCCACCAGTGATTCACAGGGGATAGGGTACAATGAGCAGTTCTTC.

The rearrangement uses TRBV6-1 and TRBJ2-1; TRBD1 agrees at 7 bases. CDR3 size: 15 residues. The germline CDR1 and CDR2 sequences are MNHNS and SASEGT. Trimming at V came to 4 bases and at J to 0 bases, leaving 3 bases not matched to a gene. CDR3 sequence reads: CASSVDRISYNEQFF. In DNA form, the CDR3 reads TGTGCCAGCAGTGTGGACAGGATCTCCTACAATGAGCAGTTCTTC.

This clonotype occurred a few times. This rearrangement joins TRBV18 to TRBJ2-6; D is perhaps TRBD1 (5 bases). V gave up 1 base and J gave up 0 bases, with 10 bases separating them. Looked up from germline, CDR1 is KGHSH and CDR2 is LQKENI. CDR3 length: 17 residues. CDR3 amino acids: CASSPRDSSSGANVLTF. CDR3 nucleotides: TGTGCCAGCTCACCACGCGACAGCTCCTCTGGGGCCAACGTCCTGACTTTC.

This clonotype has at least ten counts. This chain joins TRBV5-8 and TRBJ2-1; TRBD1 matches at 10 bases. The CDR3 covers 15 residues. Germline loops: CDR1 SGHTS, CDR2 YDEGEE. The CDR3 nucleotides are TGTGCAGCCGAGGGAGGGACAGGGGCCTACAATGAGCAGTTCTTC. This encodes CAAEGGTGAYNEQFF.

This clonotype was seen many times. The CDR3 DNA reads as TGTGCCAGCAGGGACCCGCGAAGGGAAACCGGGGAGCTGTTTTTT. It translates to CASRDPRRETGELFF. The V call is TRBV12-3 or TRBV12-4, the J call TRBJ2-2; D is undetermined. The CDR3 extends over 15 amino acids. V gave up 6 bases and J gave up 5 bases, with 16 bases separating them.

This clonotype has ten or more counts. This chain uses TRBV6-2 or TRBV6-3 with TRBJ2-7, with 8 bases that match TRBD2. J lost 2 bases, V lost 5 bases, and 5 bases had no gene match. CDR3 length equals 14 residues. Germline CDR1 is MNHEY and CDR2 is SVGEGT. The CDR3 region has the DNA TGTGCCAGCAGTATACCGGGACTAGCCTACGAGCAGTACTTC. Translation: CASSIPGLAYEQYF.

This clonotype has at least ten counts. The CDR3 DNA sequence: TGTGCCACCTCCGACAGGGTCAATCAGCCCCAGCATTTT. This encodes CATSDRVNQPQHF. The chain joins TRBV19 to TRBJ1-5; 7 bases agree with TRBD1. CDR3 length equals 13 residues. Looked up from germline, CDR1 is LNHDA and CDR2 is SQIVND (reference sequence). With V trimmed by 10 bases and J by 3 bases, 6 bases remained unmatched.

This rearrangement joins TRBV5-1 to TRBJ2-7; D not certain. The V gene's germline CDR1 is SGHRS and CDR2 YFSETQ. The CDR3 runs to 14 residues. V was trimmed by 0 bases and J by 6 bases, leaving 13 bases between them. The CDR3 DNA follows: TGCGCCAGCAGCTTGGCCCAGGCCCCCATCGAGCAGTACTTC. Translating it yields CASSLAQAPIEQYF.

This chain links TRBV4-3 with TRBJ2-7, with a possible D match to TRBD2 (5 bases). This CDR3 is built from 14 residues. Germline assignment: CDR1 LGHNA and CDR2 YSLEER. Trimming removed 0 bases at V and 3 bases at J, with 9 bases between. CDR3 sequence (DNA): TGCGCCAGCAGCCAAGAGAGGGCATACTACGAGCAGTACTTC. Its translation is CASSQERAYYEQYF.

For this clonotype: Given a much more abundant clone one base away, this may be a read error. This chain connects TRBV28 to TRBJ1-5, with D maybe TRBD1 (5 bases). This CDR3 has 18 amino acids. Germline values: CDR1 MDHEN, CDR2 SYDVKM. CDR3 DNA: TGTGCCAGCAGTTTACCCCCTATGACAGACTACTCTAATCAGCCCCAGCGTTTT. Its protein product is CASSLPPMTDYSNQPQRF.

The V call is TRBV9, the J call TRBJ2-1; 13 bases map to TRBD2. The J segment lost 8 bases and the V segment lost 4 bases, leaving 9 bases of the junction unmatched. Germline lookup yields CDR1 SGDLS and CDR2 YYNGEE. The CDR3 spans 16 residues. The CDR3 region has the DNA TGTGCCAGCAGCAAATCCGGGACTAGCGGGAACGATGAGCAGTTCTTC. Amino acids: CASSKSGTSGNDEQFF.

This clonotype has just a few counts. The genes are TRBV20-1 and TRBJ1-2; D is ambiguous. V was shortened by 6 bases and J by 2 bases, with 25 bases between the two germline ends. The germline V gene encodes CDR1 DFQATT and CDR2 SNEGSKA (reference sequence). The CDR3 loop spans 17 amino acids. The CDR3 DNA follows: TGCAGTGCCAAAACTTCAAGTGGGGTACAGAGGAACTATGGCTACACCTTC. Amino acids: CSAKTSSGVQRNYGYTF.